Following are 11 T cell receptor beta chains from one sample sequenced in a study of Graves' ophthalmopathy and Graves' hyperthyroidism. The authors amplified TCR beta CDR3 regions, and they did so from RNA transcripts for repertoire sequencing. HTBI primers primed a first-round RT-PCR, and a second-round multiplex PCR followed. TCRdb passed the multiplex PCR reads through MiXCR, listing each CDR3 protein once. The sample carries some 1.1 million distinct CDR3 sequences, around a third recorded once. Specimen: peripheral blood or thyroid tissue (not recorded which). All receptors come from an adult man with Graves' hyperthyroidism.

This clonotype was found many times. The V and J genes are TRBV5-5 and TRBJ1-2; weak D call: TRBD1 (6 bases). Trimming pared 1 base from V and 5 bases from J, leaving 18 bases between. Germline CDR1 reads SGHKS; CDR2 reads YYEKEE (reference sequence). The CDR3 has 16 residues. CDR3 residues: CASSLYLGGPIYGYTF. The DNA for the CDR3 is TGTGCCAGCAGCTTGTATCTAGGGGGTCCGATTTATGGCTACACCTTC.

V usage is TRBV14 and J usage is TRBJ1-2; D remains ambiguous. CDR3 length: 14 amino acids. Germline V CDR1 and CDR2: SGHDN, FVKESK. V lost 5 bases and J lost 7, with 17 bases in between. The CDR3 DNA reads TGTGCCAGCAGCGGCAAGACCCCTCGGGGTGGCTACACCTTC. This gives the protein CASSGKTPRGGYTF.

Ten or more counts support this clonotype. V and J are TRBV24-1 and TRBJ1-5, with a tentative D call TRBD1 (5 bases). Trimming took 5 bases from V and 4 from J, leaving 14 bases between them. From germline, CDR1 is KGHDR and CDR2 SFDVKD. The length of the CDR3 is 15 residues. CDR3 protein: CATSVGGYGNQPQHF. DNA of the CDR3: TGTGCCACCAGTGTCGGGGGATATGGGAATCAGCCCCAGCATTTT.

The V gene is TRBV10-2, the J gene TRBJ2-5, with TRBD1 identical over 7 bases. The CDR3 sequence is 16 residues long. The germline V gene has CDR1 WSHSY and CDR2 SAAADI. V was clipped by 2 bases and J by 7 bases; unmatched bases: 13. The CDR3 bases are TGCGCCAGCAGTGAGCTACAGGGGCAGCAGCTTGGGACCCAGTACTTC. It encodes CASSELQGQQLGTQYF.

This clonotype was recorded many times. V and J are TRBV7-2 and TRBJ1-6, with D possibly TRBD1 on 6 matching bases. This CDR3 contains 14 residues. CDR1 is SGHTA and CDR2 is FQGNSA in the germline V gene. Between the trimmed V and J ends, which lost 3 bases and 10 bases, there was a span of 13 bases. As DNA, the CDR3 is TGTGCCAGCAGCTTTTTGGACAGTTCCTCACCCCTCCACTTT. As protein: CASSFLDSSSPLHF.

This clonotype occurred many times. The genes are TRBV7-2 and TRBJ2-7, with 9 bases matching TRBD1. The V gene end was trimmed by 2 bases and the J gene end by 4 bases; junction bases not matched to a gene: 6. This CDR3 has 15 residues. The germline V gene encodes CDR1 SGHTA and CDR2 FQGNSA. The DNA for the CDR3 is TGTGCCAGCAGCTTAATCGGGACAGGGTTGTACGAGCAGTACTTC. Translation: CASSLIGTGLYEQYF.

The chain couples TRBV6-2 or TRBV6-3 to TRBJ1-2; a possible D gene is TRBD1 (6 bases). CDR1 and CDR2 (germline): MNHEY, SVGEGT. The CDR3 length is 14 residues. Trimming took off 0 bases at V and 7 bases at J, with 12 bases between the two ends. CDR3 coding DNA: TGTGCCAGCAGTTACTCGGACGGGGGCCGTGGCTACACCTTC. Protein: CASSYSDGGRGYTF.

The CDR3 sequence is CASSLRLNEAFF. The CDR3 coding sequence is TGTGCCAGCAGTTTAAGATTGAATGAAGCTTTCTTT. The genes are TRBV12-3 or TRBV12-4 and TRBJ1-1, with no clear D. This CDR3 has 12 residues. V lost 2 bases to trimming and J lost 7 bases, with 8 bases between them.

The V gene is TRBV5-1, the J gene TRBJ1-2; D not certain. Trimming removed 0 bases at V and 4 bases at J, with 13 bases between. The length of the CDR3 is 15 residues. In germline, CDR1 is SGHRS, CDR2 YFSETQ. CDR3 in DNA: TGCGCCAGCAGCTTGGATGGGAGGGCTATCTATGGCTACACCTTC. Its protein is CASSLDGRAIYGYTF. Based on the CDR3 plus reference TRBV5-1 and TRBJ1-2, the full variable domain is KAGVTQTPRYLIKTRGQQVTLSCSPISGHRSVSWYQQTPGQGLQFLFEYFSETQRNKGNFPGRFSGRQFSNSRSEMNVSTLELGDSALYLCASSLDGRAIYGYTFGSGTRLTVV.

The rearrangement links TRBV6-5 to TRBJ1-4; 11 nucleotides match TRBD1. There are 14 residues in the CDR3. Losses at the gene ends were 6 bases for V and 7 bases for J; bases not matched to a gene: 4. Germline assignment: CDR1 MNHEY and CDR2 SVGAGI. CDR3 sequence: CASRAGQGVEKLFF. DNA for the CDR3: TGTGCCAGCAGGGCGGGACAGGGGGTTGAAAAACTGTTTTTT.

Only a few counts were recorded for this clonotype. This chain's CDR3 is CASSPPVPMDEQYF. CDR3 DNA sequence: TGTGCCAGCTCACCACCCGTACCCATGGACGAGCAGTACTTC. This rearrangement joins TRBV18 to TRBJ2-7; D unresolved. The ends were cut back, 0 bases at V and 5 bases at J, with 11 bases in the middle. In germline, CDR1 is KGHSH, CDR2 LQKENI. This CDR3 region has 14 residues.